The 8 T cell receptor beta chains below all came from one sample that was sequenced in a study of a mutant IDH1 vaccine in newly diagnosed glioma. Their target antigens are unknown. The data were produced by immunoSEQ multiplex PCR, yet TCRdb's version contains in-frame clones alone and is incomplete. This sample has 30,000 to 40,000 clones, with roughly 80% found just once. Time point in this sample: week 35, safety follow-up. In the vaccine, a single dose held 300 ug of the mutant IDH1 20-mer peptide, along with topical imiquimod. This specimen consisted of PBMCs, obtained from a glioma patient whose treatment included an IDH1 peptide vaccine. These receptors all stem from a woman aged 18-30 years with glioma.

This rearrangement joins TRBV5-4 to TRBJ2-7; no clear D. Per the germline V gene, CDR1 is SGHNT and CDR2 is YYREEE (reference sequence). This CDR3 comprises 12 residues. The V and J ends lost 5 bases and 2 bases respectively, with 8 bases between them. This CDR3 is CASSNGPYEQYF. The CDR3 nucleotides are TGTGCCAGCAGTAACGGGCCCTACGAGCAGTACTTC.

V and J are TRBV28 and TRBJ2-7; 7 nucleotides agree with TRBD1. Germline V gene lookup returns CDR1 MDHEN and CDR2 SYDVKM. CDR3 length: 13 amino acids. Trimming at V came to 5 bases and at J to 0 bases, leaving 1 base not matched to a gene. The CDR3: CASSRDSSYEQYF. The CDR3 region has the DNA TGTGCCAGCAGTCGGGACAGCTCCTACGAGCAGTACTTC.

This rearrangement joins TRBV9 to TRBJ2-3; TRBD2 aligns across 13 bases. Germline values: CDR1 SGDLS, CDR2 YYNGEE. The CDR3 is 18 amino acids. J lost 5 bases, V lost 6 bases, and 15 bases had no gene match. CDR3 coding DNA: TGTGCCAGCAATCCTAGATCGGGACTAGCGGGGAGTGAAGATACGCAGTATTTT. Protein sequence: CASNPRSGLAGSEDTQYF.

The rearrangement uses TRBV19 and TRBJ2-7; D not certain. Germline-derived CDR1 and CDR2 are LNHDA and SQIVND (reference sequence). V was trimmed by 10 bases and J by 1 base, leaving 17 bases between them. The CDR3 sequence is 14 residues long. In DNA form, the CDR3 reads TGTGCCACCTCCCTCGGCAGGTTTTCCTACGAGCAGTACTTC. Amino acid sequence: CATSLGRFSYEQYF. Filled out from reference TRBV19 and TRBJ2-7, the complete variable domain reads DGGITQSPKYLFRKEGQNVTLSCEQNLNHDAMYWYRQDPGQGLRLIYYSQIVNDFQKGDIAEGYSVSREKKESFPLTVTSAQKNPTAFYLCATSLGRFSYEQYFGPGTRLTVT.

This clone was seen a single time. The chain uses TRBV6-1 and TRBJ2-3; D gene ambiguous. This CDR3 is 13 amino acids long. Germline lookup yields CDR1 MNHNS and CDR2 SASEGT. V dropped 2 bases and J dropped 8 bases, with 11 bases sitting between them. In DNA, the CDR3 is TGTGCCAGCAGTGAATCCAGTATCGTTACGCAGTATTTT. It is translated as CASSESSIVTQYF.

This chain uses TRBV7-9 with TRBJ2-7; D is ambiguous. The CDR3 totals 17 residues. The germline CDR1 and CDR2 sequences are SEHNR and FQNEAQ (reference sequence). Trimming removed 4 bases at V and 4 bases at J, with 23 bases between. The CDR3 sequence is CASSSNLISGNQYEQYF. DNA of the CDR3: TGTGCCAGCAGCTCGAACCTAATATCAGGCAATCAGTACGAGCAGTACTTC. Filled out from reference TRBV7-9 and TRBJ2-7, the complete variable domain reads DTGVSQNPRHKITKRGQNVTFRCDPISEHNRLYWYRQTLGQGPEFLTYFQNEAQLEKSRLLSDRFSAERPKGSFSTLEIQRTEQGDSAMYLCASSSNLISGNQYEQYFGPGTRLTVT.

The CDR3 loop is CASSSGDRGSGELFF. Written as DNA, the CDR3 is TGTGCCAGCAGCTCGGGGGACAGGGGCTCCGGGGAGCTGTTTTTT. This chain links TRBV5-4 with TRBJ2-2; the match to TRBD1 covers 10 bases. Germline CDR1 is SGHNT and CDR2 is YYREEE (reference sequence). The V gene end was trimmed by 3 bases and the J gene end by 6 bases; junction bases not matched to a gene: 5. The CDR3 is 15 residues long.

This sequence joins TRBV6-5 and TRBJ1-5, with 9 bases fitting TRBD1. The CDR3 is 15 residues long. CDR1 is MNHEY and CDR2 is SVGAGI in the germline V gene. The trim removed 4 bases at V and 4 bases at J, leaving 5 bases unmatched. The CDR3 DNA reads TGTGCCAGCAGTTCTGGACAGGGGTGGAATCAGCCCCAGCATTTT. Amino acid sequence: CASSSGQGWNQPQHF.